A selection of T cell receptor beta chains follows, all from one sample in a study of T cell responses to AZD1222 COVID-19 vaccine. Measured with immunoSEQ multiplex PCR; TCRdb has only the in-frame clones, and not every one. This sample has some 110,000 clones, with roughly 90% found just once. The starting material was peripheral blood, obtained on day 0 of AZD1222 vaccination. These receptors were obtained from an adult in good health. CDR3s include the opening cysteine and the closing phenylalanine or tryptophan. Each record gives: V gene, D gene, clone size, J gene, CDR3 DNA, CDR3 protein. The D gene is left open where the match is weak. The listing skips clone size in some rows; elsewhere it reads once, few, many or a size class.

TRBV6-6	-	-	TRBJ1-4	TGTGCCAGCAGGGGCTTTATAGGGGAAAAACTGTTTTTT	CASRGFIGEKLFF
TRBV7-9	-	-	TRBJ2-1	TGTGCCAGCAGCTCACATGGGGCGGGCAGGGAGCAGTTCTTC	CASSSHGAGREQFF
TRBV4-3	-	-	TRBJ2-7	TGCGCCAGCAGCCAAAGGGGTCTCGACGAGCAGTACTTC	CASSQRGLDEQYF
TRBV29-1	-	-	TRBJ2-1	TGCAGCGCCGTATACTCCTACAATGAGCAGTTCTTC	CSAVYSYNEQFF
TRBV7-2	-	-	TRBJ2-3	TGTGCCAGCAAACCGGGCGGGGCAACAGATACGCAGTATTTT	CASKPGGATDTQYF
TRBV5-1	-	-	TRBJ2-1	TGCGCCAGCAGCTTGTCGGGGGTTCACAATGAGCAGTTCTTC	CASSLSGVHNEQFF
TRBV2	-	-	TRBJ2-2	TGTGCCAGCAGTGATCGTGGTGGGACCGACACCGGGGAGCTGTTTTTT	CASSDRGGTDTGELFF
TRBV9	-	-	TRBJ1-1	TGTGCCAGCAGCGTAGGGGTTACCACTGAAGCTTTCTTT	CASSVGVTTEAFF
TRBV10-3	TRBD1	-	TRBJ2-7	TGTGCCATCAGACCTTACCAGGGACAGGGAGATTCCTACGAGCAGTACTTC	CAIRPYQGQGDSYEQYF
TRBV28	-	-	TRBJ1-5	TGTGCCAGCAGTCCAGTGAAGGGATACAATCAGCCCCAGCATTTT	CASSPVKGYNQPQHF
TRBV2	TRBD1	-	TRBJ1-1	TGTGCCAGCAAAACAGGGGGTATGAACACTGAAGCTTTCTTT	CASKTGGMNTEAFF
TRBV7-2	-	-	TRBJ2-7	TGTGCCAGCAGCCCTGGTAACTCCTACGAGCAGTACTTC	CASSPGNSYEQYF
TRBV19	-	-	TRBJ1-6	TGTGCCAGTAGTATAGACCGGACAGCTAAGGGTTCACCCCTCCACTTT	CASSIDRTAKGSPLHF
TRBV19	TRBD1	-	TRBJ1-2	TGTGCCAGTAGTATAGACCGGGACAGAAGCTATGGCTACACCTTC	CASSIDRDRSYGYTF
TRBV19	TRBD1	once	TRBJ1-5	TGTGCCAGCCGGGACAGGGGAAATCAGCCCCAGCATTTT	CASRDRGNQPQHF
TRBV7-7	-	few	TRBJ2-5	TGTGCTAGCAGCTTACAGGGTGAGGAGACCCAGTACTTC	CASSLQGEETQYF
TRBV7-3	TRBD1	-	TRBJ1-6	TGTGCCAGCAGTTCACAGGGGACCTATAATTCACCCCTCCACTTT	CASSSQGTYNSPLHF
TRBV19	-	-	TRBJ2-4	TGTGCCAGTAGCGTAGGGGGAGAAGGTGTCAAAAACATTCAGTACTTC	CASSVGGEGVKNIQYF
TRBV19	TRBD1	-	TRBJ1-5	TGTGCCAGTAGCTCTAGCCCCTGGACAGGGCGGCCCCAGCATTTT	CASSSSPWTGRPQHF
TRBV19	-	-	TRBJ1-1	TGTGCCAGTAGTCTATACTTGGGGAACACTGAAGCTTTCTTT	CASSLYLGNTEAFF
TRBV29-1	-	-	TRBJ2-2	TGCAGCGTTGTTGGCAGATCGAACACCGGGGAGCTGTTTTTT	CSVVGRSNTGELFF
TRBV9	TRBD2	-	TRBJ2-3	TGTGCCAGTTCTAGCGGGTCTAGCACAGATACGCAGTATTTT	CASSSGSSTDTQYF
TRBV27	TRBD1	-	TRBJ2-7	TGTGCCAGCCGCTCCCTCGGGACAGGCTACGAGCAGTACTTC	CASRSLGTGYEQYF